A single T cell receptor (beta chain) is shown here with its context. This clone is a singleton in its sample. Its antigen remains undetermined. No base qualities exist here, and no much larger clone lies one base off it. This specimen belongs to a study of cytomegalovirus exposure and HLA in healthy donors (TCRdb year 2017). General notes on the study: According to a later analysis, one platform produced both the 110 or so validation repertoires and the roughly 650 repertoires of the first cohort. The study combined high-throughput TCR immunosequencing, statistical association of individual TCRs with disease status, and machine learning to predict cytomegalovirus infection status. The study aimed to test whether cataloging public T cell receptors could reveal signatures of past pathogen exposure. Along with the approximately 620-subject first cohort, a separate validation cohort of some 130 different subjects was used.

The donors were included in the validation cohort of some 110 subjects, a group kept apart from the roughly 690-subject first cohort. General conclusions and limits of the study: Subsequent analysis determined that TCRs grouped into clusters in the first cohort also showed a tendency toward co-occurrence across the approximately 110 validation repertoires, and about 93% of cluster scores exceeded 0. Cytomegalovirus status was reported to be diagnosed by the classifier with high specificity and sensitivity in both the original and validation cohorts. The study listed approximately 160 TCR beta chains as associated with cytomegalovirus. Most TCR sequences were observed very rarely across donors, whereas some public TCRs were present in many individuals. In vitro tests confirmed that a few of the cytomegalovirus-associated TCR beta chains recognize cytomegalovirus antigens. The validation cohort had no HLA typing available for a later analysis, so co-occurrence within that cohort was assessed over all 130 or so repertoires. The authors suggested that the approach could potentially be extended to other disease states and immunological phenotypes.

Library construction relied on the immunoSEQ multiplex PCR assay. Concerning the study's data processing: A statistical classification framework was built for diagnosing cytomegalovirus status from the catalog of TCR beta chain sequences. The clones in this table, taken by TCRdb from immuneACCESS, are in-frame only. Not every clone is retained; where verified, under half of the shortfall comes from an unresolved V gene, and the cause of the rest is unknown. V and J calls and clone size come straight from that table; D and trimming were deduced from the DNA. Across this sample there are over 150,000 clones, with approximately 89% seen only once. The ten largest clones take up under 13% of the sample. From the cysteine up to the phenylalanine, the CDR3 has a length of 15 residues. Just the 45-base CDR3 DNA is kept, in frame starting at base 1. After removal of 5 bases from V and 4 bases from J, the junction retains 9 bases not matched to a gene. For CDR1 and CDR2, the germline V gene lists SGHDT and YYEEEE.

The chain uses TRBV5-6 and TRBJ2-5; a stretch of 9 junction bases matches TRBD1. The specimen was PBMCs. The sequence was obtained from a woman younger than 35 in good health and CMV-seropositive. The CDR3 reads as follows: CASSLTGGLGETQYF. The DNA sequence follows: TGTGCCAGCAGTTTGACAGGGGGTTTAGGAGAGACCCAGTACTTC.